This TCR beta chain is from a study of T cell repertoires in aging, cancer and after chemotherapy. Study summary: Clear clonal overlap appeared across healthy donor samples taken over several months to years.

Germline CDR1 is MNHEY and CDR2 is SMNVEV (reference sequence). CDR3 length equals 11 residues. Trimming removed 6 bases at V and 6 bases at J, with 7 bases between. For this clonotype: Its antigen is as yet unknown.

General observations from the study: The repertoire data cannot show anything about immunological memory following chemotherapy. Rebound thymic output was suggested by rising median generation probability during chemotherapy in each cancer cohort.

TCR beta rearrangements were amplified from peripheral blood genomic DNA. Rearranged V-D-J TRB sequences were amplified with a mixed TRB-A/B primer pool. Using its own MiXCR run on the multiplex PCR reads, TCRdb lists one record per CDR3 protein. The sample includes more than 10,000 distinct CDR3 sequences, 30% to 35% of them seen just once. V is TRBV27 and J is TRBJ2-3; D is uncertain. Sequences were obtained from blood. The sequence was collected from a human donor in good health. The donor label of this sample is uncertain. The CDR3, as DNA: TGTGCCAGCAGCCCCCGTGATACGCAGTATTTT. Encoded protein: CASSPRDTQYF.